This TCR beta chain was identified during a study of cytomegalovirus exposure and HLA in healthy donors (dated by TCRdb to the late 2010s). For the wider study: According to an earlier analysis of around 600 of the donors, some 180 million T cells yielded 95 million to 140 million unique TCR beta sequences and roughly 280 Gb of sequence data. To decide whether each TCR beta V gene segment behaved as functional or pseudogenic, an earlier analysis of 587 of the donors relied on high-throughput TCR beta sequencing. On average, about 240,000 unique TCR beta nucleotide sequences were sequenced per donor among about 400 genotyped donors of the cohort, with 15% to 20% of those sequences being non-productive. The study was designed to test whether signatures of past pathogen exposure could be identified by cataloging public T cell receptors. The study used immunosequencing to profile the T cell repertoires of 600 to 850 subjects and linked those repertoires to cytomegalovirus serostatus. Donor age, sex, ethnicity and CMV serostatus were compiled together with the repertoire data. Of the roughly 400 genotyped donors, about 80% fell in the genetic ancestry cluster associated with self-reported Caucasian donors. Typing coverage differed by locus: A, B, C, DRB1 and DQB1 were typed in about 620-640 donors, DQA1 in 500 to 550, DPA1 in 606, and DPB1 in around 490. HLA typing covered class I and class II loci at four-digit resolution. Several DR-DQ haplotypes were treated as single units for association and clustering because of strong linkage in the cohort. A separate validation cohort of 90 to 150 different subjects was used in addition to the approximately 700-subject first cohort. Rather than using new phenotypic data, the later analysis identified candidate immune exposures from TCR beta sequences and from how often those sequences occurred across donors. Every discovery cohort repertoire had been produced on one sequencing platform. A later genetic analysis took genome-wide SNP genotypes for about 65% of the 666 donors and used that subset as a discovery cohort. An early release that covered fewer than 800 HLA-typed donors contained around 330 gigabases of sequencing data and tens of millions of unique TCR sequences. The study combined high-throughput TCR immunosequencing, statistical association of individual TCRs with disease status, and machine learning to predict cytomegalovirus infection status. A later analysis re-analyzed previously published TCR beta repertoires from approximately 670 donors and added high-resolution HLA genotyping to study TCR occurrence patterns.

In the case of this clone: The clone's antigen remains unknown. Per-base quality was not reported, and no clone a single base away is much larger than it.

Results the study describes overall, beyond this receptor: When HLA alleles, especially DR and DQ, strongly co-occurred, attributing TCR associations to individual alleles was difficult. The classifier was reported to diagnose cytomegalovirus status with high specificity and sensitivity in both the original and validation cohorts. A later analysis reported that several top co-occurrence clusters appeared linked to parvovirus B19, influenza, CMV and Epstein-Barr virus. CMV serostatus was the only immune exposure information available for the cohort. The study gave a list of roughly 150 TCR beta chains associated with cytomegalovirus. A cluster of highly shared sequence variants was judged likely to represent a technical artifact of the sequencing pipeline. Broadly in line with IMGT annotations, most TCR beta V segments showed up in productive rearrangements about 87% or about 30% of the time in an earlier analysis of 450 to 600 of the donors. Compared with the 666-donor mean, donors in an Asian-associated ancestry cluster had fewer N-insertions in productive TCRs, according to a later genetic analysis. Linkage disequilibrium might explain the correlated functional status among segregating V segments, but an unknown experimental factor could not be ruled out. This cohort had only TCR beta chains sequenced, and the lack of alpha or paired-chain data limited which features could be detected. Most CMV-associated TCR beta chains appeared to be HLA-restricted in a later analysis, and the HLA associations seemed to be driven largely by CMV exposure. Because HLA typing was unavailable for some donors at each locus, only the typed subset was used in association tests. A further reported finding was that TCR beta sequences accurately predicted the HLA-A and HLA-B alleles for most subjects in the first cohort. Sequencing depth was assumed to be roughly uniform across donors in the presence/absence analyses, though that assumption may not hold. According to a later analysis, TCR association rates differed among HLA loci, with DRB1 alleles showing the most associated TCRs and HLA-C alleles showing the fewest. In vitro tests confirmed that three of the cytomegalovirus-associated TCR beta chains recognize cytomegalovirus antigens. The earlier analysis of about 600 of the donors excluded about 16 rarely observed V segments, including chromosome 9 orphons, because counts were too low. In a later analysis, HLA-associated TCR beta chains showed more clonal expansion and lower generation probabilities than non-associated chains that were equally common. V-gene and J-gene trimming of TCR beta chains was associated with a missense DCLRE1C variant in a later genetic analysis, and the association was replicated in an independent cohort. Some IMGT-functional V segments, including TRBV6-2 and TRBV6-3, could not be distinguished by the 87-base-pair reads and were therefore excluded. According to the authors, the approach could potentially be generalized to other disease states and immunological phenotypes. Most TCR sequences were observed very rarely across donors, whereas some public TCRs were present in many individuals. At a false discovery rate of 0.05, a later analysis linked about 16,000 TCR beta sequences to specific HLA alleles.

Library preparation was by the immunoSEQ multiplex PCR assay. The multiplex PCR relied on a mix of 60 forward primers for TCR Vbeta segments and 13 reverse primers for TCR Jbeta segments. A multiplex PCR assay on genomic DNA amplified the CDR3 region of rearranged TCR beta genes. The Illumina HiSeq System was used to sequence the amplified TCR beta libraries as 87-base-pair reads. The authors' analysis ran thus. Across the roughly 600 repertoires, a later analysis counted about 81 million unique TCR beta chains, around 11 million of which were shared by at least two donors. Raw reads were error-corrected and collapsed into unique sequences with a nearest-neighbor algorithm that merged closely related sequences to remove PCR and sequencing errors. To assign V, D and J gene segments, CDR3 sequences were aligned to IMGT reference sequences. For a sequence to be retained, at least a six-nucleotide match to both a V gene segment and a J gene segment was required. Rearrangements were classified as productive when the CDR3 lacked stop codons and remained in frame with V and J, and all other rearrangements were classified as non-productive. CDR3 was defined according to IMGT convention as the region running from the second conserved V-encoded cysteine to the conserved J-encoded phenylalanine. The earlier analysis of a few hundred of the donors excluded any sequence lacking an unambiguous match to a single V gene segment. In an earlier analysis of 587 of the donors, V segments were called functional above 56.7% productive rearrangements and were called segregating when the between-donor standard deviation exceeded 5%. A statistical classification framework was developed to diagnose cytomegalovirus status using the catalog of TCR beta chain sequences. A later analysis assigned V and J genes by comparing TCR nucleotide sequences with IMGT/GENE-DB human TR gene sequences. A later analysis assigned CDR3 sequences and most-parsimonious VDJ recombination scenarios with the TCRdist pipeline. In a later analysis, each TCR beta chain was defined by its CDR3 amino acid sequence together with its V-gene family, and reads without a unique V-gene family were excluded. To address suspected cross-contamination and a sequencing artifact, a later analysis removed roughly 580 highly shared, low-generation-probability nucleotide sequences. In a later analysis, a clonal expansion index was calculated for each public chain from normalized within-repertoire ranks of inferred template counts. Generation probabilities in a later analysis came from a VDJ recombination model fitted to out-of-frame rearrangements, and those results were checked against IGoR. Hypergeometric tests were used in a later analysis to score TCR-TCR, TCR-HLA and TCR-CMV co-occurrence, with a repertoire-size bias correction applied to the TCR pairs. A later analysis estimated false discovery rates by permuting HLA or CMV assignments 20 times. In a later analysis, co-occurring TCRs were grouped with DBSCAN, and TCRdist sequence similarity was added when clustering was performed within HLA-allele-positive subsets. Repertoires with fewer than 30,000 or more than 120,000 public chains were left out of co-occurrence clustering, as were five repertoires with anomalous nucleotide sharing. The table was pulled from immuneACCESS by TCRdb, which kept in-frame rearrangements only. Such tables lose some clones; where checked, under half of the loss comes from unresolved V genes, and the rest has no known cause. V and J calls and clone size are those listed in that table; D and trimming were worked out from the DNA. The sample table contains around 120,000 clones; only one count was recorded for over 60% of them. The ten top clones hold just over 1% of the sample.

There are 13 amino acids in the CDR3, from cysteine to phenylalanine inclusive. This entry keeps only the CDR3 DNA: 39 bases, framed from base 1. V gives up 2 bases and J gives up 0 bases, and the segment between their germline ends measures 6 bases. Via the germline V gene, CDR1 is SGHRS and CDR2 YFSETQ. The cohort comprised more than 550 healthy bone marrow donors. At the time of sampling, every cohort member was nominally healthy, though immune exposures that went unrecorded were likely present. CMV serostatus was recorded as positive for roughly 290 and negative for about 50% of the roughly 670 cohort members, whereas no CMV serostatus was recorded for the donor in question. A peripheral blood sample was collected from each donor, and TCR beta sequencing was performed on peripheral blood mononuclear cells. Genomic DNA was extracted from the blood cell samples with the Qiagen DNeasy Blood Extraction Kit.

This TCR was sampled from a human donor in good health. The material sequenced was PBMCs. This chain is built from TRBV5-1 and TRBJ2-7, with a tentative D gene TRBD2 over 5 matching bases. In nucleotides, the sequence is TGCGCCAGCAGCTTCGAGGGCTCCTACGAGCAGTACTTC. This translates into CASSFEGSYEQYF.